These 6 T cell receptor beta chains share one sample of origin, sequenced in a study of T cell responses to AZD1222 COVID-19 vaccine. Produced via immunoSEQ multiplex PCR; TCRdb's table is partial and in-frame only. The sample consists of about 150,000 clones, under 95% of them appearing once. Sample: peripheral blood, taken on day 0 of AZD1222 vaccination. The source is an adult in good health.

The chain is built from TRBV6-5 and TRBJ2-3; TRBD2 is a possible D gene (6 bases). Germline loops: CDR1 MNHEY, CDR2 SVGAGI. The germline V and J ends were trimmed by 7 bases and 0 bases, with 14 bases remaining between them. This CDR3 has 15 amino acids. The CDR3: CASTRSAGSTDTQYF. CDR3 in DNA: TGTGCCAGCACCCGATCAGCGGGCAGCACAGATACGCAGTATTTT.

This clone was found a few times. The J gene is TRBJ1-3, the V gene TRBV5-1; D is possibly TRBD1 (6 bases). This CDR3 is 14 amino acids long. V lost 7 bases to trimming and J lost 0 bases, with 11 bases between them. Germline V CDR1 and CDR2: SGHRS, YFSETQ. The CDR3 loop reads CASRDISSGNTIYF. In DNA form, the CDR3 reads TGCGCCAGCCGGGACATAAGCTCTGGAAACACCATATATTTT.

The chain is built from TRBV7-2 and TRBJ2-5; D is uncertain. Trimming pared 2 bases from V and 1 base from J, leaving 8 bases between. The CDR3 is 14 residues long. Per germline, CDR1 SGHTA and CDR2 FQGNSA. The CDR3 region is CASSLQGAQETQYF. Written as DNA, the CDR3 is TGTGCCAGCAGCTTACAAGGCGCCCAAGAGACCCAGTACTTC.

The chain couples TRBV11-2 to TRBJ2-3; D is perhaps TRBD1 (6 bases). The germline V gene has CDR1 SGHAT and CDR2 FQNNGV. The V gene lost 9 bases and the J gene lost 0 bases, with 16 bases spanning the gap. The CDR3 totals 15 residues. Here the CDR3 reads CASQWGPYSTDTQYF. DNA for the CDR3: TGTGCCAGTCAATGGGGGCCATATAGCACAGATACGCAGTATTTT.

This chain joins TRBV7-2 and TRBJ1-5; the D is unclear. The CDR3 covers 15 residues. The germline CDR1 and CDR2 sequences are SGHTA and FQGNSA. V was trimmed by 5 bases and J by 0 bases, leaving 11 bases between them. CDR3 loop: CASSPLGFSNQPQHF. The CDR3 coding sequence is TGTGCCAGCAGCCCCCTGGGGTTTAGCAATCAGCCCCAGCATTTT.

The chain uses TRBV19 and TRBJ1-1; D remains unclear. V lost 6 bases to trimming and J lost 0 bases, with 11 bases between them. The CDR3 length is 14 residues. Looked up from germline, CDR1 is LNHDA and CDR2 is SQIVND (reference sequence). For the CDR3, the DNA is TGTGCCAGTAGCGGGAGAACACTGAACACTGAAGCTTTCTTT. Protein: CASSGRTLNTEAFF.